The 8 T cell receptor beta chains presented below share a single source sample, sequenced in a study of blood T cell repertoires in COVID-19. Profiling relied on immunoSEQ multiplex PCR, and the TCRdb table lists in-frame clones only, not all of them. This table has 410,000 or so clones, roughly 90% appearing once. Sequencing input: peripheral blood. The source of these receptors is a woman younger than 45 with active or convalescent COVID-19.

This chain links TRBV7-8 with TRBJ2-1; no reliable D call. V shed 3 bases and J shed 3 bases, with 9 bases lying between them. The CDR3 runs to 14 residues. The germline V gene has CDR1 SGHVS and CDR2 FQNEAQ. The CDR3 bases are TGTGCCAGCAGCTTCGCTAGTCACTACAATGAGCAGTTCTTC. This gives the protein CASSFASHYNEQFF.

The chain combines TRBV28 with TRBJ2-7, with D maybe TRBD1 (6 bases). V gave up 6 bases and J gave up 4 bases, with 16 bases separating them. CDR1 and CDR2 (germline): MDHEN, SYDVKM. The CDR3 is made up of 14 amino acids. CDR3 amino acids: CASSLGAKRYEQYF. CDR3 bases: TGTGCCAGCAGCTTGGGGGCGAAACGTTACGAGCAGTACTTC.

The CDR3: CASSIATLAVDTQYF. The CDR3, as DNA: TGTGCCAGTAGTATAGCTACACTAGCAGTAGATACGCAGTATTTT. The chain joins TRBV19 to TRBJ2-3, with D possibly matching TRBD2 (6 bases). This CDR3 has 15 residues. Germline CDR1 LNHDA, CDR2 SQIVND (reference sequence). Trimming took off 1 base at V and 5 bases at J, with 13 bases between the two ends. Full variable domain (remainder filled in from reference TRBV19 and TRBJ2-3): DGGITQSPKYLFRKEGQNVTLSCEQNLNHDAMYWYRQDPGQGLRLIYYSQIVNDFQKGDIAEGYSVSREKKESFPLTVTSAQKNPTAFYLCASSIATLAVDTQYFGPGTRLTVL.

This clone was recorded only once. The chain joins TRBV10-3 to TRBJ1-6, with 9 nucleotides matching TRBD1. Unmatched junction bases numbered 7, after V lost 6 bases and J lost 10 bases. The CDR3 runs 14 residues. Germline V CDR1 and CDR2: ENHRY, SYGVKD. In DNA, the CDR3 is TGTGCCATCAGGGAGGACAGGGGTATCTCACCCCTCCACTTT. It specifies CAIREDRGISPLHF.

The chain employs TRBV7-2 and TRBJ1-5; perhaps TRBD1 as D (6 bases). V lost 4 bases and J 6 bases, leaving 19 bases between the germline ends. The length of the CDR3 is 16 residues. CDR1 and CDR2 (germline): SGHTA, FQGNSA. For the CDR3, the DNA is TGTGCCAGCAGCTCCCGGGGGGCAGATAGGGGTCAGCCCCAGCATTTT. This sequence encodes CASSSRGADRGQPQHF.

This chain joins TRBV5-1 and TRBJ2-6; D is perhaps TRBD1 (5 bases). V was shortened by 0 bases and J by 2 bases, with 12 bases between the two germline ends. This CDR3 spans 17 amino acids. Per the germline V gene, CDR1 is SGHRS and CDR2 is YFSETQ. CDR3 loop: CASSLAAGLTGANVLTF. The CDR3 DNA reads TGCGCCAGCAGCTTGGCCGCAGGGCTAACTGGGGCCAACGTCCTGACTTTC.

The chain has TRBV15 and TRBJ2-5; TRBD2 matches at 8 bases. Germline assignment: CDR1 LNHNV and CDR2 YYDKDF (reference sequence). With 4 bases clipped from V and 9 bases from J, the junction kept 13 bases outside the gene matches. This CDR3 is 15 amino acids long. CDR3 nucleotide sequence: TGTGCCACCAGCATAAAACTAGCGGCCCATATGGCCCAGTACTTC. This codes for CATSIKLAAHMAQYF.

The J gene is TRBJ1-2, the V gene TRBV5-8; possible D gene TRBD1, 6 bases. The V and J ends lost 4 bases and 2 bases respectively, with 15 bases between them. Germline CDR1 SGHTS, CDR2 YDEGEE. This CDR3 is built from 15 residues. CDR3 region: CASSRKRTANYGYTF. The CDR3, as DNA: TGTGCCAGCAGCAGAAAACGGACAGCGAACTATGGCTACACCTTC.